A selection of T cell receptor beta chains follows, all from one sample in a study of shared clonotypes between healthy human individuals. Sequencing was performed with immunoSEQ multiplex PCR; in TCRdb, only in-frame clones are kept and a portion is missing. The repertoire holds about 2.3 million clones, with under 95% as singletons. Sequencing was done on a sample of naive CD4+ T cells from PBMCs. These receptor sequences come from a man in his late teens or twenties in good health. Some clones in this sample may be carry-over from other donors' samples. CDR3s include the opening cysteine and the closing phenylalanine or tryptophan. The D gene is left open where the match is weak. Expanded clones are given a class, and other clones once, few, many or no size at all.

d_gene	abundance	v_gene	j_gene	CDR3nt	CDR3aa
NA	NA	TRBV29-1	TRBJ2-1	TGCAGCGTTGAAGCTCCTGCCAGGAATGAGCAGTTCTTC	CSVEAPARNEQFF
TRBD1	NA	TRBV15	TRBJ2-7	TGTGCCACCAGCGGGACAGTGGGAAGTCAAGCCCTTTACGAGCAGTACTTC	CATSGTVGSQALYEQYF
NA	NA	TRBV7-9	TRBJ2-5	TGTGCCAGCAGCTTAGAGGGAACGGAGACCCAGTACTTC	CASSLEGTETQYF
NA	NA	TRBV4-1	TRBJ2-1	TGCGCCAGCAGCCCACCCCTAGGCCCTCTATATGGGAGCTCCTACAATGAGCAGTTCTTC	CASSPPLGPLYGSSYNEQFF
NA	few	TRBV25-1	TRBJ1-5	TGTGCCAGCAGTGGGGGGAAGGACTGGCCCCAGCATTTT	CASSGGKDWPQHF
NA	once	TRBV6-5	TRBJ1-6	TGTGCCAGCAGTTACTCGATAATACCTACCAATTCACCCCTCCACTTT	CASSYSIIPTNSPLHF
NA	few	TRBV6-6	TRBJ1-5	TGTGCCAGCGCGCCCCGAGATGTCCAGCCCCAGCATTTT	CASAPRDVQPQHF
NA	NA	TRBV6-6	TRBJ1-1	TGTGCCAGCAGAGGACCCCGGAACACTGAAGCTTTCTTT	CASRGPRNTEAFF
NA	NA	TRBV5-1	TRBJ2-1	TGCGCCAGCAGCTCGTCATTGGGCTCCTACAATGAGCAGTTCTTC	CASSSSLGSYNEQFF
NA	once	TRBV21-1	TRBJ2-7	TGTGCCAGCAGCAAACCAGACAGGGGCGGCGAGCAGTACTTC	CASSKPDRGGEQYF
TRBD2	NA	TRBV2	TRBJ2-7	TGTGCCAGCAGTGGGTTCCGACTAGCGGGAGGGCCGAACCACGAGCAGTACTTC	CASSGFRLAGGPNHEQYF
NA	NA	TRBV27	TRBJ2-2	TGTGCCAGCAGTCCCCGGAACGGAGGGACCGGGGAGCTGTTTTTT	CASSPRNGGTGELFF
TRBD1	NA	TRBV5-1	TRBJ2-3	TGCGCCAGCAGCTTGGGGGACAGACTACTTGGTGCAGATACGCAGTATTTT	CASSLGDRLLGADTQYF
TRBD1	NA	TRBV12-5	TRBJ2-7	TGTGCTAGTGGTTGGGGCTCTGGGACAGGGTTTCCCAACGAGCAGTACTTC	CASGWGSGTGFPNEQYF
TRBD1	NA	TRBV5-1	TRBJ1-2	TGCGCCAGCAGCCCCGGACAGGGCTATGGCTACACCTTC	CASSPGQGYGYTF
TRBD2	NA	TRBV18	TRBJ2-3	TGTGCCAGCTCATCGACAACGCTAGCGGGAGAAGGTGATTTT	CASSSTTLAGEGDF
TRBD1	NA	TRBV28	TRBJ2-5	TGTGCCAGCAGTGAACGGACAGGGGATTCATGGAATACCCAGTACTTC	CASSERTGDSWNTQYF
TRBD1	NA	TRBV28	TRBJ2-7	TGTGCCAGCGTCGGACAGGGGAACTCCTACGAGCAGTACTTC	CASVGQGNSYEQYF
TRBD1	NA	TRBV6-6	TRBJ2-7	TGTGCCAGCAGTTACAGCGGACAGGTCTCCTACGAGCAGTACTTC	CASSYSGQVSYEQYF
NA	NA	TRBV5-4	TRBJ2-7	TGTGCCAGCAGCACCTTTGGGGGCTCCTACGAGCAGTACTTC	CASSTFGGSYEQYF
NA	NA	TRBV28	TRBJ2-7	TGTGCCAGCGTTGGGGGAGGCGAGCAGTACTTC	CASVGGGEQYF
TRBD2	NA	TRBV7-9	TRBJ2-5	TGTGCCAGCAGCCCCCCGGGAGGTCGCTTTATGGAGACCCAGTACTTC	CASSPPGGRFMETQYF
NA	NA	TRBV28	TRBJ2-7	TGTGCCAGCAGTTTATACGCCCCAAGGGGCGAGCAGTACTTC	CASSLYAPRGEQYF
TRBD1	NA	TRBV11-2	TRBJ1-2	TGTGCCAGCAGCCCCCCCGGGACAGGGGCGCCCTATGGCTACACCTTC	CASSPPGTGAPYGYTF
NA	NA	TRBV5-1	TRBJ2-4	TGCGCCAGCAGCCTCGGAACCGAAAACATTCAGTACTTC	CASSLGTENIQYF
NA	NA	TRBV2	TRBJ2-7	TGTGCCAGCAGTGAGGACAGCTCCTACGAGCAGTACTTC	CASSEDSSYEQYF
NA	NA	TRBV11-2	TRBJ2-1	TGTGCCAGCAGCTTAGTTGGGGGCGTCAATGAGCAGTTCTTC	CASSLVGGVNEQFF
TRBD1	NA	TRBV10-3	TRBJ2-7	TGTGCCATCAGGGGGACAGGGCCCGAGCAGTACTTC	CAIRGTGPEQYF
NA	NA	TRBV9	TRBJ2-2	TGTGCCAGCAGCGTAGATGCGGCCGGCAGAGGGGAGCTGTTTTTT	CASSVDAAGRGELFF
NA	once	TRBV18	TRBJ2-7	TGTGCCAGCTCACCACGGGACGAGCAGTACTTC	CASSPRDEQYF
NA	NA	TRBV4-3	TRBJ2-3	TGCGCCAGCAGCCAAGACCTCAGGGTTGCAGATACGCAGTATTTT	CASSQDLRVADTQYF
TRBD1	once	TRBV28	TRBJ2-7	TGTGCCAGCAGGACAGGGGTATACGAGCAGTACTTC	CASRTGVYEQYF
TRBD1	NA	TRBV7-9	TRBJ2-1	TGTGCCAGCAGCATACGACAGGGAACATACAATGAGCAGTTCTTC	CASSIRQGTYNEQFF
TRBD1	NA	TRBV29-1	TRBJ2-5	TGCAGCGCCCAGGGACAGGGTAACCAAGAGACCCAGTACTTC	CSAQGQGNQETQYF
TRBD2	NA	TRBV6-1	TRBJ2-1	TGTGCCAGCAGTGAACACCAGACTAGCGGGATATACAATGAGCAGTTCTTC	CASSEHQTSGIYNEQFF
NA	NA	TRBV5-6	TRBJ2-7	TGTGCCAGCAGCTTGAGGGCAGGGGCTTTAGAGCAGTACTTC	CASSLRAGALEQYF
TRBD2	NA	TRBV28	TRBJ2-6	TGTGCCAGCAGTTCGGCGGGAGGTGGGGCCAACGTCCTGACTTTC	CASSSAGGGANVLTF
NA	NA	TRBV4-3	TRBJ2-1	TGCGCCAGCAGCCAAGATAGATGGTATGAGCAGTTCTTC	CASSQDRWYEQFF
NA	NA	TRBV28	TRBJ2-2	TGTGCCAGCAGCCTAGAAACACCGGGGCTGTTTTTT	CASSLETPGLFF
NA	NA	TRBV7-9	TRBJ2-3	TGTGCCAGCAGCCGGGGGAGAACAGATACGCAGTATTTT	CASSRGRTDTQYF
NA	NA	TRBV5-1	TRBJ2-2	TGCGCCAGCAGCTTGCAAGGGGTGAAGAACACCGGGGAGCTGTTTTTT	CASSLQGVKNTGELFF
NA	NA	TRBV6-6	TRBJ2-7	TGTGCCAGCAGTTACTCAGATTACGAGCAGTACTTC	CASSYSDYEQYF
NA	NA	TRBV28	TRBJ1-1	TGTGCCAGCAGCACCGGGACGGCTGAAGCTTTCTTT	CASSTGTAEAFF
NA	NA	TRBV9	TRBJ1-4	TGTGCCAGCAGCGTACGGCCAACTAATGAAAAACTGTTTTTT	CASSVRPTNEKLFF
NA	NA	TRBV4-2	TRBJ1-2	TGTGCCAGCAGCCAAAATAGGGGAGTAGGTGGCTACACCTTC	CASSQNRGVGGYTF
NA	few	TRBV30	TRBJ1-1	TGTGCCTGGAGTGTAGGCAGCATGAACACTGAAGCTTTCTTT	CAWSVGSMNTEAFF
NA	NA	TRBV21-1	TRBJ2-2	TGTGCCAGCAGCAAAGGGGGCAGGGCCCCGTCCTACACCGGGGAGCTGTTTTTT	CASSKGGRAPSYTGELFF
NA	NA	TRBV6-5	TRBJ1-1	TGTGCCAGCAGTTACGACAGTCAGAACACTGAAGCTTTCTTT	CASSYDSQNTEAFF
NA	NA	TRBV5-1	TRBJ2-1	TGCGCCAGCAGCTTGGCGGGGGCCACAGGGGCCGACAATGAGCAGTTCTTC	CASSLAGATGADNEQFF